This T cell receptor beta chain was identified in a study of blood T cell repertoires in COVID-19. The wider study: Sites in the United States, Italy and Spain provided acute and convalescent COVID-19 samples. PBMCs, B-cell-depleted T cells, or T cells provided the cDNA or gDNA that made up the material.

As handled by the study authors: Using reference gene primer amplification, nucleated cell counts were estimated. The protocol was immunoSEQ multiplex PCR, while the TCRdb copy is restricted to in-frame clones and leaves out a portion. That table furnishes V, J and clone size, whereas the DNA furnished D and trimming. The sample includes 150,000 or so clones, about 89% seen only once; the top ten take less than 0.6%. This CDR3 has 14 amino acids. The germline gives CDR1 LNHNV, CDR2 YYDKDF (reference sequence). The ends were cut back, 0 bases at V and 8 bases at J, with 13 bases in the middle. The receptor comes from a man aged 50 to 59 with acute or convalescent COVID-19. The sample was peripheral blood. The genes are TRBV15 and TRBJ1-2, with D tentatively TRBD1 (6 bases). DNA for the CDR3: TGTGCCACCAGCAGAGATCGGGCAGGGGTCGGCTACACCTTC. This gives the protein CATSRDRAGVGYTF.